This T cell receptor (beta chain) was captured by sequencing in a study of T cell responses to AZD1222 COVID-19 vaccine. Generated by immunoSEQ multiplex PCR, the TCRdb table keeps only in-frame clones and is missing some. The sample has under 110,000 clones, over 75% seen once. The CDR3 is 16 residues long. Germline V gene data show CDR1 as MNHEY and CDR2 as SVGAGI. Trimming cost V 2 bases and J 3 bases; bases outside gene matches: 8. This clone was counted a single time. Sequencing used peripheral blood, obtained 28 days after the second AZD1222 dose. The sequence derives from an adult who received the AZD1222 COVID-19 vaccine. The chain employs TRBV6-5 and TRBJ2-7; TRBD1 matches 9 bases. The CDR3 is CASSYLKDRGFYEQYF. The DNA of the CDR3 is TGTGCCAGCAGTTACCTAAAGGACAGGGGATTCTACGAGCAGTACTTC.